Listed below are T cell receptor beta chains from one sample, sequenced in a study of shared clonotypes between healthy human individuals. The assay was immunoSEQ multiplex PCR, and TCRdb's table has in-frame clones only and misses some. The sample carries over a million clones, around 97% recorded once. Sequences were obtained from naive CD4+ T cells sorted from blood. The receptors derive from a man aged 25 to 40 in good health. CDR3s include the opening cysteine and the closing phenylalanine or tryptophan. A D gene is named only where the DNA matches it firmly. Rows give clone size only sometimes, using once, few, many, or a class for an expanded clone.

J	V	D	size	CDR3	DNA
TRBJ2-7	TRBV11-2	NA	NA	CASSLLSGAGLSYEQYF	TGTGCCAGCAGCTTGCTCAGCGGCGCGGGGCTATCCTACGAGCAGTACTTC
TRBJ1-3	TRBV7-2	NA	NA	CASSLRGHTIYF	TGTGCCAGCAGCTTACGGGGGCACACCATATATTTT
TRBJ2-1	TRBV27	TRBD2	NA	CASSLRGIWTSGRTTSYNEQFF	TGTGCCAGCAGTTTAAGGGGGATCTGGACTAGCGGGAGAACGACGTCCTACAATGAGCAGTTCTTC
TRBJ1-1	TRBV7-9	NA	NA	CASSLGRSNTEAFF	TGTGCCAGCAGCTTAGGGCGATCGAACACTGAAGCTTTCTTT
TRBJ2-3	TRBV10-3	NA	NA	CARPRGTDTQYF	TGTGCTAGGCCCAGGGGCACAGATACGCAGTATTTT
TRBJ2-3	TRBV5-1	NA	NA	CASSLIGTDTQYF	TGCGCCAGCAGCTTGATAGGGACAGATACGCAGTATTTT
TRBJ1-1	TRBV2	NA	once	CASSGPGSVRTEAFF	TGTGCCAGCAGTGGGCCAGGGTCGGTTCGCACTGAAGCTTTCTTT
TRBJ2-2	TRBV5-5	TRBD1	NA	CASSRDRGNTGELFF	TGTGCCAGCAGCCGGGACAGGGGGAACACCGGGGAGCTGTTTTTT
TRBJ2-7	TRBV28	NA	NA	CASSPLGSSPYEQYF	TGTGCCAGCAGTCCCCTCGGCAGTTCCCCCTACGAGCAGTACTTC
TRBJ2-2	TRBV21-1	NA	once	CASSKGPGTGAGELFF	TGTGCCAGCAGCAAAGGTCCCGGGACAGGGGCCGGGGAGCTGTTTTTT
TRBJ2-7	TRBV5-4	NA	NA	CASSPQGGFYEQYF	TGTGCCAGCAGCCCACAGGGCGGTTTCTACGAGCAGTACTTC
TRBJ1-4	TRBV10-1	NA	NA	CASSPMVGGKLFF	TGCGCCAGCAGTCCTATGGTTGGGGGAAAACTGTTTTTT
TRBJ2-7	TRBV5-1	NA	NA	CASSSPTDSYEQYF	TGCGCCAGCAGCTCCCCGACAGACTCCTACGAGCAGTACTTC
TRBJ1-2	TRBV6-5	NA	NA	CASSPSGNGAYGYTF	TGTGCCAGCAGTCCCTCCGGGAACGGGGCTTATGGCTACACCTTC
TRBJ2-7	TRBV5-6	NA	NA	CASSFSGRRLYEQYF	TGTGCCAGCAGCTTTTCCGGGAGACGACTCTACGAGCAGTACTTC
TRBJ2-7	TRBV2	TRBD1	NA	CASSDPGQATYEQYF	TGTGCCAGCAGTGATCCGGGACAGGCAACCTACGAGCAGTACTTC
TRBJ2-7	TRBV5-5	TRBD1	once	CASSLVGQGANEQYF	TGTGCCAGCAGCTTGGTGGGACAGGGGGCCAACGAGCAGTACTTC
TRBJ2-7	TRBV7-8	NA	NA	CASAEDNYEQYF	TGTGCCAGCGCCGAGGACAACTACGAGCAGTACTTC
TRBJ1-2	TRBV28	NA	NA	CASKPGGRSFYGYTF	TGTGCCAGCAAGCCAGGCGGTCGGTCTTTCTATGGCTACACCTTC
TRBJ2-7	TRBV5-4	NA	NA	CASSLQGTYEQYF	TGTGCCAGCAGCCTACAGGGAACCTACGAGCAGTACTTC
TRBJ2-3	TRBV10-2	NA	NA	CASSELADTQYF	TGCGCCAGCAGTGAGTTGGCAGATACGCAGTATTTT
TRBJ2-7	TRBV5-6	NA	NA	CASTPDPASWEQYF	TGTGCCAGCACCCCGGACCCGGCCAGTTGGGAGCAGTACTTC
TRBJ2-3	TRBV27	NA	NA	CASSRSGSADTQYF	TGTGCCAGCAGCCGATCGGGGAGCGCAGATACGCAGTATTTT
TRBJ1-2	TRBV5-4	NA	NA	CASSAPPKQGRGYTF	TGTGCCAGCAGCGCTCCCCCCAAACAGGGACGGGGCTACACCTTC
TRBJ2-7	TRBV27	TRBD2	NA	CASSLWGGGSYEQYF	TGTGCCAGCAGTTTATGGGGCGGGGGCTCCTACGAGCAGTACTTC
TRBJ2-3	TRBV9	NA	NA	CASSGRGAKGDTQYF	TGTGCCAGCAGCGGAAGAGGGGCTAAGGGGGATACGCAGTATTTT
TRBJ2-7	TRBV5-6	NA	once	CASSRAGTTFYEQYF	TGTGCCAGCAGCAGGGCGGGGACGACCTTCTACGAGCAGTACTTC
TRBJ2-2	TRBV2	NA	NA	CATSQEVGTGELFF	TGTGCCACCTCTCAGGAGGTTGGCACCGGGGAGCTGTTTTTT
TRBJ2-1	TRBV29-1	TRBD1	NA	CSVATGPYNEQFF	TGCAGCGTTGCGACAGGGCCCTACAATGAGCAGTTCTTC
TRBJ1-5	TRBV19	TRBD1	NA	CASSTIDRGVQPQHF	TGTGCCAGTAGTACAATAGACAGGGGGGTTCAGCCCCAGCATTTT
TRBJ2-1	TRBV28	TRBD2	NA	CASSFREDSEQFF	TGTGCCAGCAGTTTTCGGGAGGATAGTGAGCAGTTCTTC
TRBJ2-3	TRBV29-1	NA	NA	CSVEVTSRGGTQYF	TGCAGCGTTGAAGTGACTAGCAGGGGAGGTACGCAGTATTTT
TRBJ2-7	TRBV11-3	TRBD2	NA	CASSPSGSSYEQYF	TGTGCCAGCAGCCCTAGCGGGAGCTCCTACGAGCAGTACTTC
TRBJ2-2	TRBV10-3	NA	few	CAISEFGELFF	TGTGCCATCAGTGAGTTCGGGGAGCTGTTTTTT
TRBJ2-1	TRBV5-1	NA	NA	CASSLGISQGNEQFF	TGCGCCAGCAGCTTGGGAATATCTCAGGGCAATGAGCAGTTCTTC